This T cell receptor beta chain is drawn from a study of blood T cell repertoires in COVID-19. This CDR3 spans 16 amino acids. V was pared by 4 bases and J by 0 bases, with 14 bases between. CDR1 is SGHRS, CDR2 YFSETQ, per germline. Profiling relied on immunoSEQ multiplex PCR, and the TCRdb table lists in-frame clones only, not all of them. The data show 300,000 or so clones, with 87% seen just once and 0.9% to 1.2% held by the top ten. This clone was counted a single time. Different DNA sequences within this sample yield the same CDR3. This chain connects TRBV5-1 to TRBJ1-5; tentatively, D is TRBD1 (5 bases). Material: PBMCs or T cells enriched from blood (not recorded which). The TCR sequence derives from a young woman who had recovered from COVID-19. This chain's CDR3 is CASSPGGGASNQPQHF. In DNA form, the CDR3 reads TGCGCCAGCAGCCCGGGGGGTGGTGCTAGCAATCAGCCCCAGCATTTT.